The rows below give T cell receptor beta chains drawn from one sample of a study of memory CD4+ T cells and cytomegalovirus serostatus. Generated by immunoSEQ multiplex PCR, the TCRdb table keeps only in-frame clones and is missing some. The sample has roughly 50,000 clones, more than 70% seen once. The sequencing input was memory CD4+ T cells from blood. The receptor set was obtained from an adult in good health and CMV-seronegative. Some clones in this sample may be carry-over from other donors' samples. CDR3s include the opening cysteine and the closing phenylalanine or tryptophan. Fields, in order: D gene, V gene, clone size, J gene, CDR3 DNA, CDR3 protein. A D gene is named only where the DNA matches it firmly. Where a row states a size, it is once, few, many or the class of an expanded clone; other rows omit it.

>NA|TRBV23-1|NA|TRBJ1-2
TGCGCCAGCAGTCAATCAGGGGCCTATGGCTACACCTTC
CASSQSGAYGYTF
>TRBD1|TRBV28|NA|TRBJ1-1
TGTGCCAGCAGTCTGCGTCAGGGGGGTAGTAGGACTGAAGCTTTCTTT
CASSLRQGGSRTEAFF
>NA|TRBV21-1|NA|TRBJ2-7
TGTGCCAGCAGCCCCAATCTCGGGGGCGCAGACGAGCAGTACTTC
CASSPNLGGADEQYF
>NA|TRBV7-9|once|TRBJ2-5
TGTGCCAGCAGCTTACAGGGCCGTCTCAAAGGGGAGACCCAGTACTTC
CASSLQGRLKGETQYF
>NA|TRBV5-1|NA|TRBJ1-1
TGCGCCAGCAGCCCATCACTGGCGGACACTGAAGCTTTCTTT
CASSPSLADTEAFF
>NA|TRBV5-5|NA|TRBJ1-5
TGTGCCAGCAGCTTGGCCGTCGGGAATCAGCCCCAGCATTTT
CASSLAVGNQPQHF
>NA|TRBV7-2|NA|TRBJ2-3
TGTGCCAGCAGCCCAGAGGGGGGGTACACAGATACGCAGTATTTT
CASSPEGGYTDTQYF
>NA|TRBV18|NA|TRBJ2-6
TGTGCCAGCTCACCAGGGACTGGGGCCAACGTCCTGACTTTC
CASSPGTGANVLTF
>TRBD2|TRBV9|NA|TRBJ2-5
TGTGCCAGCAGCGCGTCCGGGACTAGCGGGAGGGAGACCCAGTACTTC
CASSASGTSGRETQYF
>NA|TRBV28|NA|TRBJ1-2
TGTGCCAGCAGTCAAGTTAACTATGGCTACACCTTC
CASSQVNYGYTF
>NA|TRBV6-1|NA|TRBJ1-5
TGTGCCAGCAGGGACGCCTCTCGGAGCCAGCCCCAGCATTTT
CASRDASRSQPQHF
>NA|TRBV9|NA|TRBJ1-2
TGTGCCAGCAGCGTAGGACCTGGTTTGGACTATGGCTACACCTTC
CASSVGPGLDYGYTF
>NA|TRBV28|NA|TRBJ2-1
TGTGCCAGCATACGAACAGTCGGCCTTGAGAATGAGCAGTTCTTC
CASIRTVGLENEQFF
>TRBD1|TRBV6-6|NA|TRBJ1-5
TGTGCCAGCAGTTACGACAGGGAGGTCAGCAATCAGCCCCAGCATTTT
CASSYDREVSNQPQHF
>NA|TRBV30|NA|TRBJ1-1
TGTGCCTGGACAAGGGCCATCTACAGGGCCACTGAAGCTTTCTTT
CAWTRAIYRATEAFF
>NA|TRBV5-6|NA|TRBJ2-5
TGTGCCAGCAGCTCCCGGACGCCCGAGGAGGAGACCCAGTACTTC
CASSSRTPEEETQYF
>NA|TRBV7-9|NA|TRBJ2-1
TGTGCCAGCAGCTTCCGGGGACGAGGCAACGGTGAGCAGTTCTTC
CASSFRGRGNGEQFF
>TRBD2|TRBV7-3|NA|TRBJ2-7
TGTGCCAGCAGCCTAGCGGGTGCCTACGAGCAGTACTTC
CASSLAGAYEQYF
>TRBD1|TRBV7-2|NA|TRBJ1-2
TGTGCCAGCAGCTTAGGCAGACAGGGGTCCTATGGCTACACCTTC
CASSLGRQGSYGYTF
>TRBD2|TRBV7-9|NA|TRBJ2-5
TGTGCCAGCAGCACCCGGGACTATACCCAGTACTTC
CASSTRDYTQYF
>TRBD1|TRBV4-3|NA|TRBJ1-3
TGCGCCAGCAGCCAATCGCACTACGGGACAGTCGGAAACACCATATATTTT
CASSQSHYGTVGNTIYF
>NA|TRBV10-1|NA|TRBJ1-1
TGCGCCAGCAGTGAGAGGCACCAGGAGGGGGCTGAAGCTTTCTTT
CASSERHQEGAEAFF
>TRBD2|TRBV7-9|NA|TRBJ2-3
TGTGCCAGCAGCGAACTCAGACTAGCGGGAGTCGATACGCAGTATTTT
CASSELRLAGVDTQYF
>NA|TRBV4-1|medium-sized|TRBJ2-3
TGCGCCAGCAGCCAAGTGGTAGCCATCCTGGCAGATACGCAGTATTTT
CASSQVVAILADTQYF
>NA|TRBV5-1|NA|TRBJ2-7
TGCGCCAGCAGCTTGGTTGGAGGCGGGATCGGGGAGCAGTACTTC
CASSLVGGGIGEQYF
>NA|TRBV27|few|TRBJ1-4
TGTGCCAGCAGTCGACGCGAAGGGCGGAAACTGTTTTTT
CASSRREGRKLFF
>NA|TRBV25-1|NA|TRBJ2-3
TGTGCCAGCAGCTATTCCTCGAATACAGTGGGAGTGGAAGATACGCAGTATTTT
CASSYSSNTVGVEDTQYF
>NA|TRBV18|NA|TRBJ1-1
TGTGCCAGCTCACCACTCGAGATAAACACTGAAGCTTTCTTT
CASSPLEINTEAFF
>TRBD2|TRBV10-3|NA|TRBJ2-3
TGTGCCATCAGTGAGTCGGCTAGCGGTTACACAGATACGCAGTATTTT
CAISESASGYTDTQYF
>NA|TRBV28|NA|TRBJ2-7
TGTGCCAGCACATTATGGAGGGGGCAGGGCGAGCAGTACTTC
CASTLWRGQGEQYF
>NA|TRBV21-1|NA|TRBJ2-5
TGTGCCAGCAGCCTTCGGGACACTCAAGAGACCCAGTACTTC
CASSLRDTQETQYF
>NA|TRBV7-2|NA|TRBJ1-5
TGTGCCAGCAGCTTAGGACCAGATCAGCCCCAGCATTTT
CASSLGPDQPQHF
>TRBD1|TRBV19|NA|TRBJ1-2
TGTGCCAGTAGTGCGGGACAGGGGGCGTTGGATGGCTACACCTTC
CASSAGQGALDGYTF
>TRBD2|TRBV28|NA|TRBJ2-7
TGTGCCAGCAGTTCTCCAGGACTAGCGGGGACCTACGAGCAGTACTTC
CASSSPGLAGTYEQYF
>NA|TRBV6-1|NA|TRBJ2-3
TGTGCCAGCAAGGAACCGGGGATGCGGACAGATACGCAGTATTTT
CASKEPGMRTDTQYF
>NA|TRBV28|NA|TRBJ1-2
TGTGCCAGCAGTTCGGGGCTTCTCGGCTACACCTTC
CASSSGLLGYTF
>NA|TRBV16|NA|TRBJ2-6
TGTGCCAGCAGCCAATCAATGGGGGCCCTTGGGGCCAACGTCCTGACTTTC
CASSQSMGALGANVLTF